This T cell receptor beta chain was observed in a study of shared clonotypes between healthy human individuals. The CDR3 runs to 12 residues. Trimming took off 5 bases at V and 3 bases at J, with 7 bases between the two ends. The germline gives CDR1 MDHEN, CDR2 SYDVKM. Under the authors' procedure: There were no quality scores in the junction-only immunoSEQ sequences, so filtering differed. TCRdb's copy holds only in-frame clones and misses some; the assay was immunoSEQ multiplex PCR. V and J calls and clone size come straight from that table; D and trimming were deduced from the DNA. The repertoire has fewer than 700,000 clones, roughly 72% of them found once; the top ten carry approximately 12%. The study's findings and limits: Donor clonotype sharing was expected to depend on sequencing depth.

With regard to this clone: Its matching antigen is unknown.

Sequenced: PBMCs. The sequence derives from a woman in her forties in good health. Some clones in this sample may be carry-over from other donors' samples. J is TRBJ1-1 and V is TRBV28; no clear D. CDR3 sequence reads: CASSSRYTEAFF. The CDR3 bases are TGTGCCAGCAGTAGCCGGTACACTGAAGCTTTCTTT.